The clone carrying this TCR beta chain was seen only a few times. This sample is drawn from a study of cytomegalovirus exposure and HLA in healthy donors. PCR employed 60 Vbeta and 13 Jbeta primers. Profiled with immunoSEQ multiplex PCR; TCRdb holds only in-frame clones, not every one. Among some 110,000 clones listed, about 74% were seen once. The germline V gene encodes CDR1 SNHLY and CDR2 FYNNEI. The CDR3 has 14 amino acids. Between the trimmed V and J ends, which lost 6 bases and 1 base, there was a span of 12 bases. This TCR was recovered from a woman between 50 and 59 years old in good health and CMV-seropositive. This sequence joins TRBV2 and TRBJ1-1, with no clear D. Sequenced material: PBMCs. CDR3 in DNA: TGTGCCAGCAGGACTGTCTCTCAGAACACTGAAGCTTTCTTT. Its translation is CASRTVSQNTEAFF.